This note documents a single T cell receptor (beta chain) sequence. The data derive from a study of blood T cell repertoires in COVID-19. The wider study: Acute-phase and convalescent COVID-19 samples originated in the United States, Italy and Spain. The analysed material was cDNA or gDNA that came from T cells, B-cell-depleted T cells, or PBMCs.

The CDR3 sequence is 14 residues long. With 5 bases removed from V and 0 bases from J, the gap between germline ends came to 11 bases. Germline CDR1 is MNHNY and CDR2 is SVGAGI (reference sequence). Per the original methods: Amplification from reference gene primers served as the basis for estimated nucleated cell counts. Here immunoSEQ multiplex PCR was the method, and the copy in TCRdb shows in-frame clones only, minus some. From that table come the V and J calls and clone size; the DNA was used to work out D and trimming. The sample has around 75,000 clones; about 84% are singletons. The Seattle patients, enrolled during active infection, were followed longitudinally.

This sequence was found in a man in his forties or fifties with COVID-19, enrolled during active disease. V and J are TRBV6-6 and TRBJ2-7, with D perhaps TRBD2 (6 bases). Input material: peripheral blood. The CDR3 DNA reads TGTGCCAGCAGTATCGGGACTTACTCCTACGAGCAGTACTTC. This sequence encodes CASSIGTYSYEQYF.